The present TCR beta chain was sequenced within a study of cytomegalovirus exposure and HLA in healthy donors. Study-level results: Rarity characterized most TCR sequences, yet some public TCRs appeared in many donors. In vitro confirmation showed three CMV-associated chains to be CMV antigen specific. The listing of approximately 160 TCR beta chains classed them as cytomegalovirus-associated.

The germline V gene encodes CDR1 LGHNA and CDR2 YNFKEQ. This CDR3 spans 12 amino acids. V was pared by 4 bases and J by 10 bases, with 13 bases between. A remark on this clone: Its antigen is not identified.

Assay: immunoSEQ multiplex PCR; the TCRdb copy retains only in-frame clones and omits some. The sample shows about 220,000 clones, 80% to 85% of them seen only once. The chain employs TRBV4-2 and TRBJ1-1; the D is unclear. Specimen: PBMCs. The clonotype comes from a woman aged 25 to 39 in good health and CMV-seropositive. DNA for the CDR3: TGTGCCAGCAGCCCGGGCTTAGTTGGAGCTTTCTTT. Translation: CASSPGLVGAFF.